This T cell receptor beta chain emerged from a study of identical twins. A single record per CDR3 protein comes from TCRdb applying MiXCR to the 5' RACE reads. The top ten hold under 9.5% of the sample, which has around 370,000 distinct CDR3 sequences, approximately 10% seen once. In its sample, this clonotype was seen a few times. Antigen specificity is unknown. Regarding the study as a whole: In cord blood, abundant beta clonotypes had fewer insertions; memory showed no trend.

Germline loops: CDR1 SGHRS, CDR2 YFSETQ. This CDR3 has 16 residues. Trimming took off 4 bases at V and 7 bases at J, with 22 bases between the two ends. The sequenced sample was naive T cells sorted from blood. This clonotype originated in a woman between 45 and 65 years old in good health. The V and J genes are TRBV5-1 and TRBJ2-3; maybe TRBD2 (6 bases). CDR3: CASSPVPGTSINTQYF. For the CDR3, the DNA is TGCGCCAGCAGCCCCGTACCCGGGACTTCAATTAATACGCAGTATTTT.